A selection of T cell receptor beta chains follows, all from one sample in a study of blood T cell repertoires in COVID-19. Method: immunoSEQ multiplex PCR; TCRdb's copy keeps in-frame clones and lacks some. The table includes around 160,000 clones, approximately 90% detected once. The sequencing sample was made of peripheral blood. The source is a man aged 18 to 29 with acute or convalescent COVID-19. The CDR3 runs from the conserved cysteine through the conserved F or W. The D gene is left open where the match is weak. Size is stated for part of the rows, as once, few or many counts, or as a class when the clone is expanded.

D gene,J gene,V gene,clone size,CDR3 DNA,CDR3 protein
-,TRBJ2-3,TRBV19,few,TGTGCCAGTAGCCCACAGGTTCGGAGCACAGATACGCAGTATTTT,CASSPQVRSTDTQYF
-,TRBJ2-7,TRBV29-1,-,TGCAGCGTTCTATCTTCAGGGTTGGAGCAGTACTTC,CSVLSSGLEQYF
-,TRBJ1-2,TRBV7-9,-,TGTGCCAGCAGCTTAGAGGGCAGGGACTATGGCTACACCTTC,CASSLEGRDYGYTF
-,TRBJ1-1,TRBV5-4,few,TGTGCCAGCAGCAAAGGCCAGGGTCGCACTGAAGCTTTCTTT,CASSKGQGRTEAFF
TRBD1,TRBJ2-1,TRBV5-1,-,TGCGCCAGCAGCTTGGTTGGCGGGGGACAGGGTGAGCAGTTCTTC,CASSLVGGGQGEQFF
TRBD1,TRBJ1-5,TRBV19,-,TGTGCCAGTAGGATCAGGGGGCTCGGAAATCAGCCCCAGCATTTT,CASRIRGLGNQPQHF
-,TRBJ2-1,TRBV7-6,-,TGTGCCAGCAGCTTACCAACCGGGAAGCAGCGTGAGCAGTTCTTC,CASSLPTGKQREQFF
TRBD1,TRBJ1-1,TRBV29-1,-,TGCAGCGTTGAAGGGGTTCGACAGGGGAACACTGAAGCTTTCTTT,CSVEGVRQGNTEAFF
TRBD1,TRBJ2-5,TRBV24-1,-,TGTGCCACCAGTTTATCGGGACAGGTCCAAGAGACCCAGTACTTC,CATSLSGQVQETQYF
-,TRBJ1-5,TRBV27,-,TGTGCCAGCAGTTTATCGAGGGTAGGCAATCAGCCCCAGCATTTT,CASSLSRVGNQPQHF
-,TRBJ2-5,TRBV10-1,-,TGCGCCAGCAGCCAGGGTGTCCAAGAGACCCAGTACTTC,CASSQGVQETQYF
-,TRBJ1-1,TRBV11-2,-,TGTGCCAGCAGCTTCTCTCAGGGTGAAGGTGAAGCTTTCTTT,CASSFSQGEGEAFF
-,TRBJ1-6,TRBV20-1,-,TGCAGTGCTAGTTCTCCAACGACAGGCCTCTCCTATAATTCACCCCTCCACTTT,CSASSPTTGLSYNSPLHF
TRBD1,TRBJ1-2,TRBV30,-,TGTGCCTGGGGCAGGACAGGATATGGCTACACCTTC,CAWGRTGYGYTF
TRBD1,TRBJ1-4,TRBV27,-,TGTGCCAGCAGTTTAGGGACAGGGGGGATAAATGAAAAACTGTTTTTT,CASSLGTGGINEKLFF